This T cell receptor beta chain was retrieved from a study of Ad26.COV2.S vaccination and SARS-CoV-2 variants. Points on this clone: What it binds is not known.

TCRdb's copy holds only in-frame clones and misses some; the assay was immunoSEQ multiplex PCR. The sample lists 85,000 to 95,000 clones; around 82% were seen once. Study outcomes and limitations: For non-spike TCRs, breadth in vaccine recipients resembled that in placebo recipients. CD8+ and CD4+ T cells specific for spike reportedly responded with substantial breadth after vaccination. Analyses that measured TCR breadth and depth may have underestimated total T cell responses.

The CDR3 sequence is 15 residues long. This specimen consisted of peripheral blood, obtained after recovery from COVID-19. The clonotype comes from a human donor who had recovered from COVID-19. This rearrangement joins TRBV21-1 to TRBJ2-7. TRBV21-1 is described as a pseudogene. The CDR3 DNA follows: TGTGCCAGCAGCAAAAAGTCGGTAAAGGGCTACGAGCAGTACTTC. It translates to CASSKKSVKGYEQYF.